This T cell receptor (beta chain) is drawn from a study of T cell responses to AZD1222 COVID-19 vaccine. On the study more broadly: Pooling of second doses given at about 4 or about 12 weeks was done.

Germline loops: CDR1 SGHTA, CDR2 FQGNSA. CDR3 size: 13 residues. V dropped 2 bases and J dropped 2 bases, with 4 bases sitting between them. This clone was picked up one time. Its antigen is unknown. TCRdb's table, derived via immunoSEQ multiplex PCR, lists solely in-frame clones and lacks some. Altogether about 150,000 clones are present, around nine tenths being singletons, with the ten largest covering 1.5% to 2%. Regarding the study as a whole: Spike-specific TCR breadth and depth grew following two AZD1222 doses. Nearly half of unique spike-specific TCRs reportedly avoided B.1.351 and B.1.1.7 mutated regions. At baseline, seropositivity was found in only six AZD1222 recipients.

The input for sequencing was peripheral blood, taken on day 0 of AZD1222 vaccination. This receptor was obtained from an adult in good health. The rearrangement uses TRBV7-2 and TRBJ1-3, with D uncertain. CDR3 sequence reads: CASSLTPGNTIYF. The CDR3 nucleotides are TGTGCCAGCAGCTTAACTCCTGGAAACACCATATATTTT.